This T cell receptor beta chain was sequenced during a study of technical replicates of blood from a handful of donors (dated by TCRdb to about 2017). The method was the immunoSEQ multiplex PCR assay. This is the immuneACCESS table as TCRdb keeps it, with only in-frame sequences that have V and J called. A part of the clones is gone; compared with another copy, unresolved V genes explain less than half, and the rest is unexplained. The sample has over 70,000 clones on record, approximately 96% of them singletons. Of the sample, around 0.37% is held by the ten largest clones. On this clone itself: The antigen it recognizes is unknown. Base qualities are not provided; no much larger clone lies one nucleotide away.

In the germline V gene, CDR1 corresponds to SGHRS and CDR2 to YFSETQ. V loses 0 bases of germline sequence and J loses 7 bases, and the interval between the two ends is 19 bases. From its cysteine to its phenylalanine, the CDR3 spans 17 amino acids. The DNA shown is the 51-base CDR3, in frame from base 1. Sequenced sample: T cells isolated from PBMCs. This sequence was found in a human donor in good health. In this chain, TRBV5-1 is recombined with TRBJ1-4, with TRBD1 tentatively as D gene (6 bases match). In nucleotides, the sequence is TGCGCCAGCAGCTTGGGAGTAGGGGGGGCGGTCGGTGAAAAACTGTTTTTT. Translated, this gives CASSLGVGGAVGEKLFF.